The 9 T cell receptor beta chains below were found in one sample sequenced in a study of blood T cell repertoires in COVID-19. Data came from immunoSEQ multiplex PCR; TCRdb stores just in-frame clones and leaves some out. The profile shows roughly 410,000 clones, more than 70% of them singletons. Material: peripheral blood. These receptors originate from a woman aged 55 to 70 with COVID-19, enrolled during active disease.

The chain combines TRBV27 with TRBJ1-1; 8 bases are a match to TRBD1. CDR3 length: 15 amino acids. Germline V gene sequence: CDR1 MNHEY, CDR2 SMNVEV (reference sequence). The J segment lost 2 bases and the V segment lost 2 bases, leaving 4 bases of the junction unmatched. The CDR3 is CASSLAGGVNTEAFF. The CDR3 nucleotides read TGTGCCAGCAGTTTAGCAGGGGGCGTCAACACTGAAGCTTTCTTT.

This chain joins TRBV15 and TRBJ2-1; the match to TRBD2 covers 14 bases. Germline CDR1 reads LNHNV; CDR2 reads YYDKDF (reference sequence). With 5 bases clipped from V and 4 bases from J, the junction kept 16 bases outside the gene matches. The CDR3 is 20 amino acids. In DNA form, the CDR3 reads TGTGCCACCAGCGCCCGACCCCCCGGACTAGCGGGGGGAGATTACAATGAGCAGTTCTTC. Translation: CATSARPPGLAGGDYNEQFF.

V gene TRBV18 combines with J gene TRBJ1-1; D is unclear. The CDR3 runs 15 residues. CDR1 is KGHSH and CDR2 is LQKENI in the germline V gene. V shed 6 bases and J shed 0 bases, with 14 bases lying between them. The CDR3 DNA follows: TGTGCCAGCTCCCCAACCCAGTCCCTGAACACTGAAGCTTTCTTT. Amino acid sequence: CASSPTQSLNTEAFF.

CDR3 in amino acids: CASSQGPPLAGDNEQFF. In nucleotides, the CDR3 is TGCGCCAGCAGCCAAGGGCCCCCACTAGCGGGGGACAATGAGCAGTTCTTC. The chain is built from TRBV4-1 and TRBJ2-1; TRBD2 matches 11 bases. Germline CDR1 and CDR2: MGHRA and YSYEKL. V trimming: 1 base; J trimming: 5 bases; junction bases outside the gene matches: 7. This CDR3 region has 17 residues.

This sequence joins TRBV6-2 or TRBV6-3 and TRBJ1-5, with 8 bases that match TRBD1. Germline lookup yields CDR1 MNHEY and CDR2 SVGEGT. Losses at the gene ends were 3 bases for V and 7 bases for J; bases not matched to a gene: 8. The CDR3 is 15 amino acids. CDR3 protein: CASSYRGQGQQPQHF. CDR3 nucleotide sequence: TGTGCCAGCAGTTATCGCGGACAGGGTCAACAGCCCCAGCATTTT.

The J gene is TRBJ1-4, the V gene TRBV7-2; weak D call: TRBD1 (5 bases). The CDR3 runs 15 residues. Germline values: CDR1 SGHTA, CDR2 FQGNSA. Trimming took 1 base from V and 7 from J, leaving 13 bases between them. Here the CDR3 DNA reads TGTGCCAGCAGCTTAGAGGCGGGGCGAGGTGAAAAACTGTTTTTT. It translates to CASSLEAGRGEKLFF.

V gene TRBV19 combines with J gene TRBJ1-2; TRBD1 matches 10 bases. CDR3 length: 15 residues. CDR1 LNHDA and CDR2 SQIVND come from the germline V gene (reference sequence). Trimming at V came to 9 bases and at J to 8 bases, leaving 15 bases not matched to a gene. The CDR3 sequence is CARKWDRGNLGGYTF. CDR3 in DNA: TGTGCCAGAAAATGGGACAGGGGAAACCTAGGAGGCTACACCTTC.

The V gene is TRBV19, the J gene TRBJ2-7; D is possibly TRBD2 (5 bases). V lost 6 bases and J lost 3, with 12 bases in between. There are 13 residues in the CDR3. Germline CDR1 reads LNHDA; CDR2 reads SQIVND (reference sequence). The CDR3 sequence is CASRPRGDYEQYF. In nucleotides, the CDR3 is TGTGCCAGTAGACCCCGGGGAGACTACGAGCAGTACTTC. Full variable domain (remainder filled in from reference TRBV19 and TRBJ2-7): DGGITQSPKYLFRKEGQNVTLSCEQNLNHDAMYWYRQDPGQGLRLIYYSQIVNDFQKGDIAEGYSVSREKKESFPLTVTSAQKNPTAFYLCASRPRGDYEQYFGPGTRLTVT.

J is TRBJ2-5 and V is TRBV7-2; 9 bases are a match to TRBD2. CDR1 is SGHTA, CDR2 FQGNSA, per germline. V lost 5 bases to trimming and J lost 9 bases; unmatched junction nucleotides: 7. The CDR3 loop spans 13 amino acids. The CDR3 DNA follows: TGTGCCAGCAGCCCTAGCGGGGTTCGAGCCCAGTACTTC. Translating gives CASSPSGVRAQYF. Filled out from reference TRBV7-2 and TRBJ2-5, the complete variable domain reads GAGVSQSPSNKVTEKGKDVELRCDPISGHTALYWYRQSLGQGLEFLIYFQGNSAPDKSGLPSDRFSAERTGGSVSTLTIQRTQQEDSAVYLCASSPSGVRAQYFGPGTRLLVL.